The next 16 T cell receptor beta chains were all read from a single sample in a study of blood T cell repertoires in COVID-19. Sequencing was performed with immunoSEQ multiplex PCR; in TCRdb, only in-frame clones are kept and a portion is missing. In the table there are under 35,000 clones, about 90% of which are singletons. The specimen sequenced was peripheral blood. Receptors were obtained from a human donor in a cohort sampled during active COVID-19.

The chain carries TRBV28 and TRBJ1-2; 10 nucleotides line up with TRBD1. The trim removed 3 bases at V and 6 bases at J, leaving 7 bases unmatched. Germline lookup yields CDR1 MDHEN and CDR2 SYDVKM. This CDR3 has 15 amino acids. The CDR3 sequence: CASSFSRTGGNGYTF. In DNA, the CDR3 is TGTGCCAGCAGTTTTTCACGGACAGGGGGAAATGGCTACACCTTC.

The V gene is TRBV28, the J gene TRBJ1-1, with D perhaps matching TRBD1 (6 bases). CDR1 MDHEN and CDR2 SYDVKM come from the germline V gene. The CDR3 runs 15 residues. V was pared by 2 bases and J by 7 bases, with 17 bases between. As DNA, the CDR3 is TGTGCCAGCAGTTTAAGGTCAGGGACACCCCGTGAAGCTTTCTTT. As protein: CASSLRSGTPREAFF.

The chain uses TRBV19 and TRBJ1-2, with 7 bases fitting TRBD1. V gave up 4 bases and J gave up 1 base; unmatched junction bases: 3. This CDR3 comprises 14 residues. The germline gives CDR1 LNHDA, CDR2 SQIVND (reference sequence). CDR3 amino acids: CASSTTGINYGYTF. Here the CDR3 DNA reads TGTGCCAGTAGTACGACAGGGATTAACTATGGCTACACCTTC.

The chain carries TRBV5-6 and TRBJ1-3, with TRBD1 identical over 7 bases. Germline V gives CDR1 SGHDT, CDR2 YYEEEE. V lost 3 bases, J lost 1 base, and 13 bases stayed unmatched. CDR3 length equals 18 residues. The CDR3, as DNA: TGTGCCAGCAGCTGGGGGGACAGACGCCTGGGTTCTGGAAACACCATATATTTT. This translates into CASSWGDRRLGSGNTIYF.

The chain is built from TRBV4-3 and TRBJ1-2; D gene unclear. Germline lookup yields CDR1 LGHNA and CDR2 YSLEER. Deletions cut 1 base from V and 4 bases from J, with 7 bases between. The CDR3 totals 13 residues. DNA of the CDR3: TGCGCCAGCAGCCAAGCAGGTACCTATGGCTACACCTTC. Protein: CASSQAGTYGYTF.

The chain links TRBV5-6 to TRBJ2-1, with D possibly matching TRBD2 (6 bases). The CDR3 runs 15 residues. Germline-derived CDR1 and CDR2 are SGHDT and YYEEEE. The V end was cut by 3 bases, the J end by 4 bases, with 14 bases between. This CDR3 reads CASSSGVTQYNEQFF. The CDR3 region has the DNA TGTGCCAGCAGCTCGGGGGTAACCCAATACAATGAGCAGTTCTTC.

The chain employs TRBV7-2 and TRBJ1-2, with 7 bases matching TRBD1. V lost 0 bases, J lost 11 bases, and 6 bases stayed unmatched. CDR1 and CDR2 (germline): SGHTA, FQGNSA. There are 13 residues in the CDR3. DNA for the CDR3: TGTGCCAGCAGCTTAGCCCGGGGACAGAGGTACACCTTC. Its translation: CASSLARGQRYTF.

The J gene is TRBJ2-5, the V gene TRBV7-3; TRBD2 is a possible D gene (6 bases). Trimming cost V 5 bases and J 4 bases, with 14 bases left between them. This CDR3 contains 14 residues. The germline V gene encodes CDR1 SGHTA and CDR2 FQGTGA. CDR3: CASSPSAGRETQYF. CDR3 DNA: TGTGCCAGCAGCCCGTCGGCGGGAAGAGAGACCCAGTACTTC.

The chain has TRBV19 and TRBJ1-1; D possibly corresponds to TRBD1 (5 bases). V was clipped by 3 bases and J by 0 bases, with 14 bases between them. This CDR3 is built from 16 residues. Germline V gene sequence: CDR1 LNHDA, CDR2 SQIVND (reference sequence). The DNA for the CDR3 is TGTGCCAGTAGTATCTCGACAGCGTATCTGAACACTGAAGCTTTCTTT. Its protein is CASSISTAYLNTEAFF.

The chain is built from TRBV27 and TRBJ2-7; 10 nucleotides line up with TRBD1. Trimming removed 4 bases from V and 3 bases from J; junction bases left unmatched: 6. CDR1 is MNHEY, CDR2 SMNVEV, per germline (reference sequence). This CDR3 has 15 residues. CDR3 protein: CASSCPGQGFYEQYF. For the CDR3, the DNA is TGTGCCAGCAGTTGCCCGGGACAGGGGTTCTACGAGCAGTACTTC.

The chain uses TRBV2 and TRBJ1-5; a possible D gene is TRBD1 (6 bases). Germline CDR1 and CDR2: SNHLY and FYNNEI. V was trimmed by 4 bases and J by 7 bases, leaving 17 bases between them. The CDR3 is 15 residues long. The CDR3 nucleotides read TGTGCCAGCAGTGGTCCGGGACAAAAGGCACAGCCCCAGCATTTT. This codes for CASSGPGQKAQPQHF.

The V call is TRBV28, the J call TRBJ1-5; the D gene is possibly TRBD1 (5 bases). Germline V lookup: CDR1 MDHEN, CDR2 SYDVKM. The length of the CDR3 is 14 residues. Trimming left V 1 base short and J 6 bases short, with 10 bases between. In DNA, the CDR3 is TGTGCCAGCAGTTTATCAGGGTATGGTCAGCCCCAGCATTTT. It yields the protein CASSLSGYGQPQHF.

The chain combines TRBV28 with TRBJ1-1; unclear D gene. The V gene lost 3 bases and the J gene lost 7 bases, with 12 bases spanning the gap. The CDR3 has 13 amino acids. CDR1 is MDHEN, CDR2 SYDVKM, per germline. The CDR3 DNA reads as TGTGCCAGCAGTTTGGCTAGTTTCCGTGAAGCTTTCTTT. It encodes CASSLASFREAFF.

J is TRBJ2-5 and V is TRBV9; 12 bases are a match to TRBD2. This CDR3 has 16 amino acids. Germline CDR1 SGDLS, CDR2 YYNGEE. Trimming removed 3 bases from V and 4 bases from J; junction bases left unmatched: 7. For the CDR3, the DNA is TGTGCCAGCAGCGCTTTACTAGCGGGGGGCGGAGAGACCCAGTACTTC. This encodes CASSALLAGGGETQYF.

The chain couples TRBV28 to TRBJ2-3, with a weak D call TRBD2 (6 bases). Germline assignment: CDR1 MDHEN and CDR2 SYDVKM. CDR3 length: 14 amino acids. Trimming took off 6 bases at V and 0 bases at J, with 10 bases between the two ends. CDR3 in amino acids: CASRSSASTDTQYF. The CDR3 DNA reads TGTGCCAGCAGATCTAGCGCTAGCACAGATACGCAGTATTTT.

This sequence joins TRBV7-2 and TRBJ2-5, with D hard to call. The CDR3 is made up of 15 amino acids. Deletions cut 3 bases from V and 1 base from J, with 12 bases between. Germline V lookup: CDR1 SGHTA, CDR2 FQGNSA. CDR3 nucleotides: TGTGCCAGCAGCTTGCTCCCTCGCGGCCAAGAGACCCAGTACTTC. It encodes CASSLLPRGQETQYF.